This TCR beta chain stems from a study of T cell responses to AZD1222 COVID-19 vaccine. J was trimmed by 6 bases and V by 0 bases; bases with no gene match: 9. Looked up from germline, CDR1 is LGHNT and CDR2 is FRNRAP. CDR3 length equals 16 residues. Study findings and constraints: There were vaccine-associated CD4 TCRs across spike, dominant at 160-218 and 743-854.

Assay: immunoSEQ multiplex PCR; the TCRdb copy retains only in-frame clones and omits some. This sample has 57,000 or so clones; 70% to 80% occur once, and the top ten carry 3% to 4%. About this clone: Its antigen is still unknown.

The sample was peripheral blood, taken 28 days after the second AZD1222 dose. J is TRBJ1-1 and V is TRBV12-5; 8 nucleotides match TRBD1. The TCR sequence derives from an adult who received the AZD1222 COVID-19 vaccine. For the CDR3, the DNA is TGTGCTAGTGGTTTGGTACAGGGGGGCAGGTTGTCTGAAGCTTTCTTT. This encodes CASGLVQGGRLSEAFF. The full variable domain, in which reference TRBV12-5 and TRBJ1-1 provide the parts outside the CDR3, is DARVTQTPRHKVTEMGQEVTMRCQPILGHNTVFWYRQTMMQGLELLAYFRNRAPLDDSGMPKDRFSAEMPDATLATLKIQPSEPRDSAVYFCASGLVQGGRLSEAFFGQGTRLTVV.